These 28 T cell receptor beta chains share one sample of origin, sequenced in a study of T cell therapy after organ transplantation. The time point: 4-8 weeks after completion of therapy. This table comes from immunoSEQ multiplex PCR, and its TCRdb copy is limited to in-frame clones, with some not included. Counted here are some 6,000 clones, approximately 74% occurring once; the ten biggest clones make up roughly 30%. No cognate antigen is known for these TCRs. Sequences were derived from CD8+ T cells from blood, sampled after autologous CMV-specific T cell therapy. The receptors here all came from a human patient who had received a solid organ transplant and had CMV disease. Some T cells may originate from the graft donor.

V and J are TRBV19 and TRBJ2-1, with TRBD1 matching over 11 bases. Germline V lookup: CDR1 LNHDA, CDR2 SQIVND (reference sequence). J was trimmed by 7 bases and V by 5 bases; bases with no gene match: 4. The CDR3 is made up of 14 amino acids. DNA of the CDR3: TGTGCCAGTAGTGTGGGGACAGGGGGGAATGAGCAGTTCTTC. Amino acids: CASSVGTGGNEQFF.

Here the CDR3 DNA reads TGTGCCAGCAGTTACTCTGAGGGGAACACTGAAGCTTTCTTT. This translates into CASSYSEGNTEAFF. V is TRBV6-5 and J is TRBJ1-1; D is ambiguous. The CDR3 loop spans 14 amino acids. Germline V CDR1 and CDR2: MNHEY, SVGAGI. V was trimmed by 0 bases and J by 1 base, leaving 6 bases between them.

The rearrangement uses TRBV19 and TRBJ1-1; unclear D gene. The CDR3 loop spans 17 amino acids. Deletions cut 0 bases from V and 0 bases from J, with 14 bases between. The germline CDR1 and CDR2 sequences are LNHDA and SQIVND (reference sequence). CDR3 nucleotide sequence: TGTGCCAGTAGTATAGAGTTTCTGGGCGGAATGAACACTGAAGCTTTCTTT. This encodes CASSIEFLGGMNTEAFF. Together with reference TRBV19 and TRBJ1-1, the CDR3 gives the full variable domain: DGGITQSPKYLFRKEGQNVTLSCEQNLNHDAMYWYRQDPGQGLRLIYYSQIVNDFQKGDIAEGYSVSREKKESFPLTVTSAQKNPTAFYLCASSIEFLGGMNTEAFFGQGTRLTVV.

The V and J genes are TRBV27 and TRBJ2-2; 9 bases are a match to TRBD2. Trimming cost V 7 bases and J 4 bases; bases outside gene matches: 10. Per germline, CDR1 MNHEY and CDR2 SMNVEV (reference sequence). The CDR3 has 16 residues. CDR3 region: CASNSAGGWVTGELFF. CDR3 nucleotides: TGTGCCAGCAATTCCGCGGGAGGGTGGGTCACCGGGGAGCTGTTTTTT.

V gene TRBV13 combines with J gene TRBJ2-7; 9 bases align to TRBD1. This CDR3 contains 15 residues. V gave up 0 bases and J gave up 0 bases; unmatched junction bases: 0. Germline loops: CDR1 PRHDT, CDR2 FYEKMQ (reference sequence). The CDR3 spells CASSLGGQGSYEQYF. The CDR3 DNA follows: TGTGCCAGCAGCTTAGGGGGACAGGGCTCCTACGAGCAGTACTTC.

This clone has only one observation. The chain uses TRBV10-1 and TRBJ1-5; 11 bases agree with TRBD1. V lost 7 bases, J lost 5 bases, and 22 bases stayed unmatched. CDR3 length: 20 amino acids. CDR1 and CDR2 from the germline V gene are WNHNN and SYGVQD (reference sequence). CDR3 bases: TGCGCCAGCACCACGCCTGGCATTACCCGGGACAGGGGGGGGGATCAGCCCCAGCATTTT. It translates to CASTTPGITRDRGGDQPQHF.

The V and J genes are TRBV6-5 and TRBJ2-2, with a weak D call TRBD1 (6 bases). The CDR3 runs to 15 residues. CDR1 is MNHEY and CDR2 is SVGAGI in the germline V gene. The V and J ends lost 5 bases and 0 bases respectively, with 10 bases between them. The CDR3 DNA reads TGTGCCAGCAGTACGACAGGCACGAACACCGGGGAGCTGTTTTTT. Its translation is CASSTTGTNTGELFF.

The chain combines TRBV27 with TRBJ2-7; D gene unclear. Germline loops: CDR1 MNHEY, CDR2 SMNVEV (reference sequence). V shed 7 bases and J shed 1 base, with 17 bases lying between them. The CDR3 contains 15 residues. CDR3 protein: CASTKTVDSSYEQYF. The DNA for the CDR3 is TGTGCCAGCACTAAGACGGTAGACTCTTCCTACGAGCAGTACTTC.

The chain joins TRBV10-3 to TRBJ1-2; D is ambiguous. V dropped 9 bases and J dropped 5 bases, with 13 bases sitting between them. The germline CDR1 and CDR2 sequences are ENHRY and SYGVKD. CDR3 length: 12 amino acids. The CDR3 loop reads CAIGEGSYGYTF. CDR3 bases: TGTGCCATTGGGGAAGGATCATATGGCTACACCTTC.

CDR3 coding DNA: TGTGCCAGCAGCTCCACAGGGGAGAGGGCCAACGTCCTGACTTTC. Translated, it gives CASSSTGERANVLTF. The V gene is TRBV13, the J gene TRBJ2-6; 7 nucleotides align to TRBD1. Looked up from germline, CDR1 is PRHDT and CDR2 is FYEKMQ (reference sequence). The CDR3 is 15 residues long. Germline trimming cut 4 bases from V and 5 bases from J; bases unmatched to any gene: 5. Full variable domain (missing parts from reference TRBV13 and TRBJ2-6): AAGVIQSPRHLIKEKRETATLKCYPIPRHDTVYWYQQGPGQDPQFLISFYEKMQSDKGSIPDRFSAQQFSDYHSELNMSSLELGDSALYFCASSSTGERANVLTFGAGSRLTVL.

The gene calls are TRBV7-8 and TRBJ2-1, with 7 nucleotides matching TRBD2. The CDR3 covers 15 residues. From germline, CDR1 is SGHVS and CDR2 FQNEAQ. The V and J ends lost 1 base and 5 bases, in that order; junction bases with no gene match: 5. CDR3 nucleotides: TGTGCCAGCAGCTTAGTACTAGCGAGCAACAATGAGCAGTTCTTC. Protein: CASSLVLASNNEQFF.

By share of the sample, this clone is medium-sized. The CDR3 protein is CAVWTSEQFF. The CDR3 DNA reads TGTGCCGTCTGGACTTCTGAGCAGTTCTTC. This chain links TRBV7-9 with TRBJ2-1, with D possibly TRBD2 on 5 matching bases. Trimming pared 11 bases from V and 9 bases from J, leaving 11 bases between. The V gene's germline CDR1 is SEHNR and CDR2 FQNEAQ (reference sequence). The CDR3 consists of 10 residues.

The rearrangement uses TRBV6-4 and TRBJ2-2; perhaps TRBD2 as D (5 bases). Trimming cost V 5 bases and J 1 base, with 11 bases left between them. The CDR3 totals 15 residues. The germline CDR1 and CDR2 sequences are MRHNA and SNTAGT. CDR3 amino acids: CASSSSYLNTGELFF. As DNA, the CDR3 is TGTGCCAGCAGTTCTAGCTACTTGAACACCGGGGAGCTGTTTTTT.

This clone has just a few counts. This sequence joins TRBV4-3 and TRBJ1-1; no firm D call. CDR1 LGHNA and CDR2 YSLEER come from the germline V gene. Trimming shortened V by 0 bases and J by 1 base, and 12 bases separated the two germline ends. CDR3 length equals 16 residues. The CDR3, as DNA: TGCGCCAGCAGCCAAGAAAGGTCACATACGAACACTGAAGCTTTCTTT. It translates to CASSQERSHTNTEAFF.

The genes are TRBV13 and TRBJ2-1, with TRBD2 matching 9 bases. Germline V lookup: CDR1 PRHDT, CDR2 FYEKMQ (reference sequence). This CDR3 region has 16 residues. V lost 3 bases, J lost 7 bases, and 10 bases stayed unmatched. The CDR3 reads CASSLGAGGPRNEQFF. DNA for the CDR3: TGTGCCAGCAGCTTGGGGGCGGGAGGGCCTAGGAATGAGCAGTTCTTC.

CDR3 region: CSVRRDYGYTF. The CDR3 region has the DNA TGCAGCGTTCGGAGGGACTATGGCTACACCTTC. The rearrangement uses TRBV29-1 and TRBJ1-2; D is uncertain. V was cut by 5 bases and J by 3 bases, with 7 bases left in between. The germline gives CDR1 SQVTM, CDR2 ANQGSEA. The length of the CDR3 is 11 residues.

This chain links TRBV6-5 with TRBJ2-7; 7 bases match TRBD1. This CDR3 is built from 12 residues. Per the germline V gene, CDR1 is MNHEY and CDR2 is SVGAGI. After removal of 8 bases from V and 2 bases from J, the junction contained 3 bases not matched to a gene. CDR3: CASGDSPYEQYF. CDR3 nucleotide sequence: TGTGCCAGCGGGGACAGCCCCTACGAGCAGTACTTC.

V and J are TRBV7-9 and TRBJ2-7; a possible D gene is TRBD1 (6 bases). Germline CDR1 and CDR2: SEHNR and FQNEAQ (reference sequence). The V end was cut by 0 bases, the J end by 3 bases, with 9 bases between. The CDR3 length is 14 residues. In DNA, the CDR3 is TGTGCCAGCAGCTTAGCGACAGGTCTCTACGAGCAGTACTTC. Encoded protein: CASSLATGLYEQYF.

The J gene is TRBJ2-5, the V gene TRBV15; 10 nucleotides match TRBD1. Trimming at V came to 3 bases and at J to 5 bases, leaving 6 bases not matched to a gene. The CDR3 extends over 15 amino acids. Germline CDR1 is LNHNV and CDR2 is YYDKDF (reference sequence). The CDR3 nucleotides are TGTGCCACCAGCAGTGGGGACAGGGGTGTCGAGACCCAGTACTTC. Translating gives CATSSGDRGVETQYF. Full variable domain (outside the CDR3, taken from reference TRBV15 and TRBJ2-5): DAMVIQNPRYQVTQFGKPVTLSCSQTLNHNVMYWYQQKSSQAPKLLFHYYDKDFNNEADTPDNFQSRRPNTSFCFLDIRSPGLGDTAMYLCATSSGDRGVETQYFGPGTRLLVL.

J is TRBJ1-1 and V is TRBV7-3; D may be TRBD1 (5 bases). Germline CDR1 reads SGHTA; CDR2 reads FQGTGA. The length of the CDR3 is 12 residues. Deletions cut 6 bases from V and 7 bases from J, with 12 bases between. The CDR3 sequence: CASRTQGGEAFF. The CDR3 nucleotides read TGTGCCAGCAGAACCCAGGGAGGTGAAGCTTTCTTT. Variable domain in full (rest from reference TRBV7-3 and TRBJ1-1): GAGVSQTPSNKVTEKGKYVELRCDPISGHTALYWYRQSLGQGPEFLIYFQGTGAADDSGLPNDRFFAVRPEGSVSTLKIQRTERGDSAVYLCASRTQGGEAFFGQGTRLTVV.

This chain connects TRBV9 to TRBJ2-1, with D hard to call. The length of the CDR3 is 15 residues. V was clipped by 3 bases and J by 5 bases, with 15 bases between them. Per the germline V gene, CDR1 is SGDLS and CDR2 is YYNGEE. The CDR3 coding sequence is TGTGCCAGCAGCGCCAGACTCTCCCCCAACAATGAGCAGTTCTTC. Residues: CASSARLSPNNEQFF.

The chain is built from TRBV7-9 and TRBJ1-1; perhaps TRBD1 as D (5 bases). Germline V gene data show CDR1 as SEHNR and CDR2 as FQNEAQ (reference sequence). The CDR3 sequence is 15 residues long. V lost 5 bases to trimming and J lost 0 bases, with 13 bases between them. The CDR3 DNA reads as TGTGCCAGCAGCCTTCTGGGGGGGATGAACACTGAAGCTTTCTTT. This translates into CASSLLGGMNTEAFF.

The chain links TRBV27 to TRBJ2-5, with 9 bases aligning to TRBD1. V was clipped by 6 bases and J by 0 bases; unmatched bases: 8. The CDR3 is made up of 16 amino acids. The germline V gene has CDR1 MNHEY and CDR2 SMNVEV (reference sequence). CDR3 protein: CASSYRQGGYQETQYF. Here the CDR3 DNA reads TGTGCCAGCAGCTACAGACAGGGGGGGTACCAAGAGACCCAGTACTTC.

The genes are TRBV4-3 and TRBJ2-5; D gene uncertain. CDR1 is LGHNA, CDR2 YSLEER, per germline. The CDR3 is 14 residues long. With 1 base removed from V and 4 bases from J, the gap between germline ends came to 10 bases. The CDR3 nucleotides are TGCGCCAGCAGCCAAGTAGCCAGGAGAGAGACCCAGTACTTC. Amino acids: CASSQVARRETQYF.

The chain uses TRBV7-2 and TRBJ1-1; 7 bases map to TRBD1. This CDR3 has 15 amino acids. V lost 4 bases, J lost 3 bases, and 8 bases stayed unmatched. Looked up from germline, CDR1 is SGHTA and CDR2 is FQGNSA. CDR3 sequence: CASSSSRTGYTEAFF. The CDR3 DNA sequence: TGTGCCAGCAGCTCCTCAAGGACAGGTTACACTGAAGCTTTCTTT.

This chain uses TRBV27 with TRBJ2-2; 10 bases fit TRBD2. Losses at the gene ends were 5 bases for V and 6 bases for J; bases not matched to a gene: 9. CDR1 is MNHEY and CDR2 is SMNVEV in the germline V gene (reference sequence). CDR3 length: 16 residues. The CDR3 reads CASSPVSGRAPGELFF. The CDR3 bases are TGTGCCAGCAGTCCCGTAAGCGGGAGGGCCCCCGGGGAGCTGTTTTTT.

This clone was counted once. One end of the junction does not line up with germline, which may come from a read error. The genes are TRBV5-4 and TRBJ2-7; maybe TRBD1 (5 bases). CDR1 is SGHNT and CDR2 is YYREEE in the germline V gene (reference sequence). The CDR3 consists of 16 residues. The CDR3 sequence: CASSQDQRGHSYEQYF. CDR3 bases: TGCGCCAGCAGCCAAGATCAAAGGGGTCACTCCTACGAGCAGTACTTC.

By its share, this clone is medium-sized. The V and J genes are TRBV7-9 and TRBJ2-1, with TRBD2 matching over 10 bases. The CDR3 loop spans 12 amino acids. Trimming took 11 bases from V and 9 from J; bases not matched to a gene: 7. Germline V CDR1 and CDR2: SEHNR, FQNEAQ (reference sequence). Here the CDR3 reads CALSAGGVEQFF. Here the CDR3 DNA reads TGTGCCCTCTCAGCGGGAGGGGTTGAGCAGTTCTTC. Together with reference TRBV7-9 and TRBJ2-1, the CDR3 gives the full variable domain: DTGVSQNPRHKITKRGQNVTFRCDPISEHNRLYWYRQTLGQGPEFLTYFQNEAQLEKSRLLSDRFSAERPKGSFSTLEIQRTEQGDSAMYLCALSAGGVEQFFGPGTRLTVL.